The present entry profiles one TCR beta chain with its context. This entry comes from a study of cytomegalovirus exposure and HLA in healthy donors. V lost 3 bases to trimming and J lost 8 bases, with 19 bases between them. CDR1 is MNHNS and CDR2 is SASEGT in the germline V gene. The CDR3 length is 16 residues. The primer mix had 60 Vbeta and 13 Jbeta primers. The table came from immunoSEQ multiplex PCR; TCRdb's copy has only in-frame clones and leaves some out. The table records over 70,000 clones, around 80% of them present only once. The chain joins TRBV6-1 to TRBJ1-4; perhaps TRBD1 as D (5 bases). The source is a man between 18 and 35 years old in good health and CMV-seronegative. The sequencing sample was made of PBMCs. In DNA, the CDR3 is TGTGCCAGCAGTGAGTTTAAGGGGAGGGGAGACGAAAAACTGTTTTTT. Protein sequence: CASSEFKGRGDEKLFF.